This entry is about one TCR beta chain. The germline gives CDR1 SEHNR, CDR2 FQNEAQ (reference sequence). The CDR3 is 17 residues long. V was cut by 5 bases and J by 0 bases, with 19 bases left in between. The data originate from a study of neoadjuvant anti-PD-1 for oral cavity cancer. Turning to the study itself: Non-progressing patients received a fourth nivolumab dose near day 43, then surgery on days 50-56.

TCRdb's copy holds only in-frame clones and misses some; the assay was immunoSEQ multiplex PCR. This sample carries approximately 72,000 clones, around 82% of them seen once, and the ten largest clones take roughly 3.4%. This receptor was obtained from a person between 35 and 79 years old with oral cavity squamous cell carcinoma. The chain joins TRBV7-9 to TRBJ1-2; a weak D match, TRBD1 (5 bases). This specimen was PBMCs, taken before nivolumab (anti-PD-1) treatment. The DNA of the CDR3 is TGTGCCAGCAGCGCTCCCTTTTGGGGCTCATCTAACTATGGCTACACCTTC. Its protein is CASSAPFWGSSNYGYTF.